The 30 T cell receptor beta chains listed next were all sequenced from one sample in a study of cytomegalovirus exposure and HLA in healthy donors. The PCR used 60 Vbeta and 13 Jbeta primers. The protocol was immunoSEQ multiplex PCR, while the TCRdb copy is restricted to in-frame clones and leaves out a portion. The sample holds approximately 140,000 clones, approximately 80% seen once. Sequencing was done on a sample of PBMCs. These receptors all come from a man aged 35 to 55 in good health and CMV-seropositive.

This clone has a count of ten or more. A read error may produce the germline difference seen at one junction end. The V call is TRBV20-1, the J call TRBJ2-3, with D possibly TRBD2 on 6 matching bases. Germline loops: CDR1 DFQATT, CDR2 SNEGSKA (reference sequence). CDR3 length: 11 residues. CDR3 protein: CSASPSSSDSF. The CDR3 DNA reads as TGCAGTGCTAGCCCTTCCTCTAGCGACAGTTTT.

The chain uses TRBV11-2 and TRBJ2-7; D not certain. Germline lookup yields CDR1 SGHAT and CDR2 FQNNGV. This CDR3 has 15 residues. Trimming took 3 bases from V and 2 from J, leaving 14 bases between them. The CDR3 nucleotides are TGTGCCAGCAGCTTTAGACAAGAATCAACCTACGAGCAGTACTTC. Protein: CASSFRQESTYEQYF.

The rearrangement links TRBV7-2 to TRBJ1-5; 8 nucleotides align to TRBD1. V shed 5 bases, J shed 7 bases, and the junction held 4 bases outside the gene matches. Germline assignment: CDR1 SGHTA and CDR2 FQGNSA. The CDR3 consists of 13 residues. The CDR3: CASSPDRGQPQHF. CDR3 nucleotides: TGTGCCAGCAGCCCCGACAGGGGACAGCCCCAGCATTTT. The full variable domain, rest sourced from reference TRBV7-2 and TRBJ1-5, is GAGVSQSPSNKVTEKGKDVELRCDPISGHTALYWYRQSLGQGLEFLIYFQGNSAPDKSGLPSDRFSAERTGGSVSTLTIQRTQQEDSAVYLCASSPDRGQPQHFGDGTRLSIL.

The rearrangement links TRBV5-1 to TRBJ2-2, with 7 bases aligning to TRBD1. The V segment lost 4 bases and the J segment 3 bases; nucleotides outside the gene matches: 9. The CDR3 is made up of 16 amino acids. Germline V CDR1 and CDR2: SGHRS, YFSETQ. Here the CDR3 reads CASSPLTGLDTGELFF. For the CDR3, the DNA is TGCGCCAGCAGCCCACTGACAGGGCTAGACACCGGGGAGCTGTTTTTT. Full variable domain (remainder filled in from reference TRBV5-1 and TRBJ2-2): KAGVTQTPRYLIKTRGQQVTLSCSPISGHRSVSWYQQTPGQGLQFLFEYFSETQRNKGNFPGRFSGRQFSNSRSEMNVSTLELGDSALYLCASSPLTGLDTGELFFGEGSRLTVL.

This clone was counted a few times. The genes are TRBV14 and TRBJ1-2; D might be TRBD1 (6 bases). Trimming took off 4 bases at V and 3 bases at J, with 15 bases between the two ends. Germline assignment: CDR1 SGHDN and CDR2 FVKESK. This CDR3 contains 15 residues. The CDR3 loop is CASSRVLRGDYGYTF. The CDR3 nucleotides are TGTGCCAGCAGCCGGGTCCTCAGGGGTGACTATGGCTACACCTTC.

The chain links TRBV7-9 to TRBJ2-4; TRBD2 matches 9 bases. Germline CDR1 is SEHNR and CDR2 is FQNEAQ (reference sequence). J lost 0 bases, V lost 5 bases, and 8 bases had no gene match. The CDR3 is 17 residues long. The DNA of the CDR3 is TGTGCCAGCAGCGCCCAGACTAGCGGTGGAGCCAAAAACATTCAGTACTTC. This codes for CASSAQTSGGAKNIQYF. Full variable domain (remainder filled in from reference TRBV7-9 and TRBJ2-4): DTGVSQNPRHKITKRGQNVTFRCDPISEHNRLYWYRQTLGQGPEFLTYFQNEAQLEKSRLLSDRFSAERPKGSFSTLEIQRTEQGDSAMYLCASSAQTSGGAKNIQYFGAGTRLSVL.

The rearrangement links TRBV5-4 to TRBJ2-7; D is possibly TRBD2 (5 bases). The germline V gene encodes CDR1 SGHNT and CDR2 YYREEE (reference sequence). This CDR3 has 17 residues. The V end lost 0 bases, the J end lost 0 bases, and 16 bases lay between the germline ends. The CDR3 is CASSLGGLMADSYEQYF. As DNA, the CDR3 is TGTGCCAGCAGCTTGGGAGGGTTAATGGCCGACTCCTACGAGCAGTACTTC.

The chain is built from TRBV25-1 and TRBJ2-7, with D perhaps matching TRBD2 (6 bases). The CDR3 runs 13 residues. Germline values: CDR1 MGHDK, CDR2 SYGVNS. V shed 7 bases and J shed 3 bases, with 13 bases lying between them. CDR3 amino acids: CASIPPGLYEQYF. The DNA for the CDR3 is TGTGCCAGCATCCCCCCGGGACTCTACGAGCAGTACTTC.

The chain couples TRBV20-1 to TRBJ1-2; D is uncertain. Germline V lookup: CDR1 DFQATT, CDR2 SNEGSKA (reference sequence). The CDR3 extends over 11 amino acids. CDR3 residues: CIPLSVYGYTF. CDR3 in DNA: TGCATCCCTCTCTCGGTGTATGGCTACACCTTC.

The rearrangement links TRBV7-9 to TRBJ2-2; 8 positions match TRBD2. The CDR3 is 15 residues long. Unmatched junction bases numbered 4, after V lost 6 bases and J lost 1 base. Germline V gene data show CDR1 as SEHNR and CDR2 as FQNEAQ (reference sequence). The chain's CDR3 is CASSPGTRNTGELFF. The CDR3 DNA is TGTGCCAGCAGTCCCGGGACTAGGAACACCGGGGAGCTGTTTTTT.

The rearrangement joins TRBV28 to TRBJ1-1, with TRBD1 as a possible D gene (5 bases). Trimming took off 2 bases at V and 4 bases at J, with 14 bases between the two ends. The CDR3 has 15 residues. CDR1 MDHEN and CDR2 SYDVKM come from the germline V gene. This CDR3 is CASSLMEGKSTEAFF. CDR3 DNA sequence: TGTGCCAGCAGTTTAATGGAGGGGAAGAGCACTGAAGCTTTCTTT.

The V gene is TRBV9, the J gene TRBJ2-5, with 7 bases identical to TRBD1. The end of the DNA is better explained by TRBJ2-7, so the J call may be wrong. CDR3 length: 12 amino acids. Germline loops: CDR1 SGDLS, CDR2 YYNGEE. This CDR3 is CASSPQGFEQYF. The CDR3 DNA reads TGTGCCAGCAGCCCACAGGGGTTCGAGCAGTACTTC.

The rearrangement uses TRBV20-1 and TRBJ1-1, with TRBD1 matching 9 bases. Trimming cost V 6 bases and J 8 bases; bases outside gene matches: 4. Germline V gives CDR1 DFQATT, CDR2 SNEGSKA (reference sequence). The CDR3 contains 11 residues. The CDR3 DNA follows: TGCAGTGCGGCACAGGGGGCCGAAGCTTTCTTT. As protein: CSAAQGAEAFF.

The V gene is TRBV29-1, the J gene TRBJ2-5; perhaps TRBD1 as D (5 bases). Germline lookup yields CDR1 SQVTM and CDR2 ANQGSEA. This CDR3 is built from 14 residues. V lost 4 bases and J lost 2, with 14 bases in between. The CDR3 here is CSVGGLPGQETQYF. CDR3 in DNA: TGCAGCGTTGGGGGCTTGCCTGGGCAAGAGACCCAGTACTTC.

This chain uses TRBV28 with TRBJ1-1; 8 bases align to TRBD1. CDR1 and CDR2 from the germline V gene are MDHEN and SYDVKM. There are 17 residues in the CDR3. Losses at the gene ends were 8 bases for V and 0 bases for J; bases not matched to a gene: 14. The CDR3 reads CASLPGQGGPMNTEAFF. In DNA, the CDR3 is TGTGCCAGCTTACCCGGACAGGGTGGGCCGATGAACACTGAAGCTTTCTTT.

CDR3 residues: CASSKSSGSPDNEQFF. CDR3 in DNA: TGTGCCAGTAGTAAGTCTAGCGGGAGCCCTGACAATGAGCAGTTCTTC. The rearrangement links TRBV19 to TRBJ2-1, with 10 bases matching TRBD2. This CDR3 region has 16 residues. Germline values: CDR1 LNHDA, CDR2 SQIVND (reference sequence). V gave up 4 bases and J gave up 5 bases; unmatched junction bases: 8.

The J gene is TRBJ2-3, the V gene TRBV28, with 15 positions matching TRBD2. The V gene's germline CDR1 is MDHEN and CDR2 SYDVKM. The CDR3 has 17 residues. V shed 3 bases and J 4 bases; nucleotides not matched to a gene: 5. CDR3 DNA: TGTGCCAGCAGTTTCGGACTAGCGGGAGGGCCATCAGATACGCAGTATTTT. Encoded protein: CASSFGLAGGPSDTQYF.

V usage is TRBV27 and J usage is TRBJ2-7; the D gene is possibly TRBD1 (5 bases). Germline CDR1 MNHEY, CDR2 SMNVEV (reference sequence). CDR3 length: 13 residues. Between the trimmed V and J ends, which lost 0 bases and 4 bases, there was a span of 7 bases. The CDR3 DNA reads as TGTGCCAGCAGTTTATCGGCAGGGTACGAGCAGTACTTC. Translating it yields CASSLSAGYEQYF.

This clone was seen more than once but under ten times. V usage is TRBV4-2 and J usage is TRBJ2-7; D not resolved. Germline CDR1 and CDR2: LGHNA and YNFKEQ. The germline V and J ends were trimmed by 4 bases and 1 base, with 8 bases remaining between them. The CDR3 spans 13 residues. The CDR3 coding sequence is TGTGCCAGCAGCCTAACACCGTCCTACGAGCAGTACTTC. This encodes CASSLTPSYEQYF.

The CDR3 sequence is CASTPRQSSYNEQFF. CDR3 bases: TGTGCCAGCACCCCCCGACAGAGCTCCTACAATGAGCAGTTCTTC. The chain couples TRBV5-5 to TRBJ2-1, with a possible D match to TRBD1 (5 bases). The CDR3 runs to 15 residues. V was pared by 6 bases and J by 0 bases, with 13 bases between. CDR1 is SGHKS and CDR2 is YYEKEE in the germline V gene (reference sequence).

This clone has a single count. The J gene is TRBJ2-3, the V gene TRBV11-2; D is undetermined. Trimming shortened V by 3 bases and J by 4 bases, and 8 bases separated the two germline ends. The CDR3 runs 13 residues. CDR1 and CDR2 from the germline V gene are SGHAT and FQNNGV. The CDR3 protein is CASSFSHSDTQYF. In DNA form, the CDR3 reads TGTGCCAGCAGCTTCAGTCATTCAGATACGCAGTATTTT.

This chain connects TRBV5-1 to TRBJ2-1; 7 bases align to TRBD1. The J segment lost 9 bases and the V segment lost 3 bases, leaving 18 bases of the junction unmatched. The CDR3 sequence is 17 residues long. Germline V gene sequence: CDR1 SGHRS, CDR2 YFSETQ. CDR3 nucleotides: TGCGCCAGCAGCTCCTATGGGACAGTATTCGTGAGCCCTGAGCAGTTCTTC. Encoded protein: CASSSYGTVFVSPEQFF.

This clone was seen more than once but under ten times. The gene calls are TRBV7-9 and TRBJ2-1; TRBD2 matches at 13 bases. J gave up 7 bases and V 5 bases, and 14 bases lay outside the gene matches. CDR3 length: 18 amino acids. Germline-derived CDR1 and CDR2 are SEHNR and FQNEAQ (reference sequence). The CDR3 is CASSPDPLAGGPRNEQFF. As DNA, the CDR3 is TGTGCCAGCAGCCCCGACCCACTAGCGGGAGGGCCGCGGAATGAGCAGTTCTTC.

The V gene is TRBV7-2, the J gene TRBJ2-5, with D perhaps TRBD2 (7 bases). Germline-derived CDR1 and CDR2 are SGHTA and FQGNSA. Trimming took 3 bases from V and 4 from J, leaving 18 bases between them. The CDR3 sequence is 16 residues long. Written as DNA, the CDR3 is TGTGCCAGCAGCTTCGGGGGAGGGGGGGCAGGAGAGACCCAGTACTTC. It codes for CASSFGGGGAGETQYF. Full variable domain (outside the CDR3, taken from reference TRBV7-2 and TRBJ2-5): GAGVSQSPSNKVTEKGKDVELRCDPISGHTALYWYRQSLGQGLEFLIYFQGNSAPDKSGLPSDRFSAERTGGSVSTLTIQRTQQEDSAVYLCASSFGGGGAGETQYFGPGTRLLVL.

The V and J genes are TRBV12-5 and TRBJ2-2; TRBD1 might be the D (6 bases). The ends were cut back, 4 bases at V and 5 bases at J, with 11 bases in the middle. The CDR3 sequence is 14 residues long. CDR1 is LGHNT and CDR2 is FRNRAP in the germline V gene. The CDR3: CASGYDRITGELFF. Written as DNA, the CDR3 is TGTGCTAGTGGTTACGACAGGATTACCGGGGAGCTGTTTTTT.

The chain carries TRBV12-5 and TRBJ2-1, with TRBD1 as a possible D gene (5 bases). Germline values: CDR1 LGHNT, CDR2 FRNRAP. This CDR3 has 14 residues. V was pared by 1 base and J by 10 bases, with 14 bases between. CDR3 loop: CASGLGAQGREQFF. For the CDR3, the DNA is TGTGCTAGTGGTTTGGGGGCGCAGGGTCGGGAGCAGTTCTTC.

The V call is TRBV11-2, the J call TRBJ2-1, with TRBD1 matching over 9 bases. This CDR3 spans 15 amino acids. Losses at the gene ends were 4 bases for V and 7 bases for J; bases not matched to a gene: 8. Germline lookup yields CDR1 SGHAT and CDR2 FQNNGV. CDR3 nucleotides: TGTGCCAGCAGCTCGTGGGGACAGGGATGGAATGAGCAGTTCTTC. Translating gives CASSSWGQGWNEQFF.

The CDR3 is CASSSPSTDTQYF. The CDR3 DNA is TGTGCCAGCAGCTCTCCCTCCACAGATACGCAGTATTTT. The chain employs TRBV7-2 and TRBJ2-3; D is ambiguous. Germline values: CDR1 SGHTA, CDR2 FQGNSA. The CDR3 contains 13 residues. Between the trimmed V and J ends, which lost 4 bases and 2 bases, there was a span of 7 bases.

J is TRBJ2-5 and V is TRBV28; 8 bases match TRBD1. The V gene end was trimmed by 2 bases and the J gene end by 4 bases; junction bases not matched to a gene: 3. The V gene's germline CDR1 is MDHEN and CDR2 SYDVKM. This CDR3 has 14 amino acids. The CDR3 here is CASSLRTGPETQYF. The CDR3 nucleotides read TGTGCCAGCAGTTTACGGACAGGGCCAGAGACCCAGTACTTC. The full variable domain, rest sourced from reference TRBV28 and TRBJ2-5, is DVKVTQSSRYLVKRTGEKVFLECVQDMDHENMFWYRQDPGLGLRLIYFSYDVKMKEKGDIPEGYSVSREKKERFSLILESASTNQTSMYLCASSLRTGPETQYFGPGTRLLVL.

The chain has TRBV5-4 and TRBJ2-7, with 9 bases identical to TRBD2. Germline V gene lookup returns CDR1 SGHNT and CDR2 YYREEE (reference sequence). This CDR3 spans 14 amino acids. The V segment lost 0 bases and the J segment 6 bases; nucleotides outside the gene matches: 4. As DNA, the CDR3 is TGTGCCAGCAGCTTGGCCGGGCGGGAGGGCGAGCAGTACTTC. Translated, it gives CASSLAGREGEQYF.